This T cell receptor beta chain was identified during a study of Graves' ophthalmopathy and Graves' hyperthyroidism. By definition, stable hyperthyroidism involved no ophthalmopathy within 18 months of follow-up. The study excluded patients with other autoimmune diseases, uncontrolled infections, pregnancy or lactation. This CDR3 is built from 16 residues. Germline CDR1 is SGHAT and CDR2 is FQNNGV. This clonotype was observed a few times. One junction end does not reproduce the germline sequence, and a read error may be involved. RNA transcripts were the template, and TCR beta CDR3 regions were amplified from them. RT-PCR was first run with HTBI primers, then multiplex PCR in a second round. TCRdb reprocessed the multiplex PCR reads with MiXCR, giving one entry per CDR3 protein. The table shows 680,000 or so distinct CDR3 sequences, with about a fifth occurring only once.

This chain uses TRBV11-2 with TRBJ2-7; 9 bases are shared with TRBD1. Sequenced material: peripheral blood. The TCR sequence derives from a woman younger than 35 with stable Graves' hyperthyroidism. Some clones in this sample may be carry-over from other donors' samples. CDR3: CAGSSLYEDRGYEQYF. In DNA form, the CDR3 reads TGTGCCGGCAGCTCCCTCTATGAGGACAGGGGCTACGAGCAGTACTTC.